This T cell receptor beta chain emerged from a study of blood T cells in healthy people across ages. A sample-barcoded 5' primer and a J-beta primer mix were used in a second PCR of roughly 6 to 12 cycles. A template-switch adaptor containing 12 random nucleotides labeled each cDNA molecule. MiXCR, applied by TCRdb to the 5' RACE reads, yields one record per CDR3 protein. The data contain roughly 800,000 distinct CDR3 sequences, about 53% of them singletons. There are 15 residues in the CDR3. Trimming removed 5 bases from V and 11 bases from J; junction bases left unmatched: 12. Looked up from germline, CDR1 is SGHTA and CDR2 is FQGNSA.

This clonotype was sampled from a man aged 80 or over in good health. V gene TRBV7-2 combines with J gene TRBJ2-5, with TRBD2 identical over 12 bases. The specimen sequenced was blood. The CDR3 here is CASSPSGRAGNKQYF. CDR3 nucleotide sequence: TGTGCCAGCAGCCCTAGCGGGAGGGCGGGCAACAAGCAGTACTTC.